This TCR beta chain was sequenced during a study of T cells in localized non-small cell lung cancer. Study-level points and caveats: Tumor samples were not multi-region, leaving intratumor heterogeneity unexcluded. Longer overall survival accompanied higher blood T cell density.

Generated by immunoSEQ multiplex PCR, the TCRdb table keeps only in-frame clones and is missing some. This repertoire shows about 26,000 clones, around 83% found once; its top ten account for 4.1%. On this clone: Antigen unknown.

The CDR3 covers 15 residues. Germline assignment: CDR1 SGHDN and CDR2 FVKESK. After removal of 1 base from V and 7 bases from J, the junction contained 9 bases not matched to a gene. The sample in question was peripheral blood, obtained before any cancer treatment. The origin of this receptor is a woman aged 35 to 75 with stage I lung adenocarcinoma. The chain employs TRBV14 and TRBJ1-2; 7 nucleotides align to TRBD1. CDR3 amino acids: CASSQATGEVVGYTF. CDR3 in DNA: TGTGCCAGCAGCCAAGCTACAGGGGAGGTGGTTGGCTACACCTTC.